This T cell receptor beta chain derives from a study of a mutant IDH1 vaccine in newly diagnosed glioma. Sample time point: week 11, during vaccination. Topical imiquimod was applied with each vaccine dose, which held 300 ug of mutant IDH1 20-mer peptide. The protocol was immunoSEQ multiplex PCR, while the TCRdb copy is restricted to in-frame clones and leaves out a portion. This sample carries about 120,000 clones, around four fifths of them seen once, and the ten largest clones take around 5.5%. A note on this clone: The antigen remains unidentified.

This CDR3 is built from 15 residues. Trimming removed 6 bases from V and 4 bases from J, with 14 bases in between. Germline V gene lookup returns CDR1 SGHKS and CDR2 YYEKEE (reference sequence). The sequence was collected from a man aged 35 to 55 with glioma. The specimen comprised PBMCs, sampled from a glioma patient whose treatment included an IDH1 peptide vaccine. This rearrangement joins TRBV5-5 to TRBJ1-6; maybe TRBD1 (5 bases). DNA of the CDR3: TGTGCCAGCAACCTTCGGGGGGGGTATAATTCACCCCTCCACTTT. It codes for CASNLRGGYNSPLHF.